Below, 20 T cell receptor beta chains from the same sample are listed, as sequenced in a study of T cells in Graves' hyperthyroidism and ophthalmopathy (dated by TCRdb to 2018 to 2020). The library was generated by multiplex PCR. The instrument given in TCRdb is Illumina HiSeq 2000. The TCR beta CDR3 regions were amplified from RNA transcripts. The first round of RT-PCR for the TCR CDR3 was performed with the HTBI primer set and the Qiagen OneStep RT-PCR kit. TCRdb reanalyzed the raw reads on its own, using fastp at Q25 for trimming and MiXCR for clone calling, and kept in-frame beta chains. When rows share a CDR3 protein, they turn into one entry using the most common DNA and genes. For this sample the table gives under 400,000 distinct CDR3 sequences, of which roughly 15% were detected only once. The ten largest clonotypes hold approximately 35% of the sample. Sequenced input: blood. These receptors were collected from a man aged 25-40 years with Graves' hyperthyroidism.

The V gene is TRBV7-3, the J gene TRBJ2-1; 13 bases are a match to TRBD2. V lost 5 bases, J lost 5 bases, and 6 bases stayed unmatched. Germline V gene lookup returns CDR1 SGHTA and CDR2 FQGTGA. CDR3 length: 16 residues. The CDR3 sequence: CASSALAGGVNNEQFF. Written as DNA, the CDR3 is TGTGCCAGCAGCGCACTAGCGGGAGGGGTTAACAATGAGCAGTTCTTC.

V and J are TRBV18 and TRBJ1-1, with 10 bases lining up with TRBD1. The germline V gene encodes CDR1 KGHSH and CDR2 LQKENI. The CDR3 loop spans 16 amino acids. V dropped 4 bases and J dropped 5; count of bases not matched to a gene: 10. The CDR3 spells CASSLMSGTGVTEAFF. CDR3 sequence (DNA): TGTGCCAGCTCACTAATGTCCGGGACAGGGGTGACTGAAGCTTTCTTT.

J is TRBJ2-7 and V is TRBV19; 8 nucleotides align to TRBD1. The V gene's germline CDR1 is LNHDA and CDR2 SQIVND (reference sequence). The CDR3 is 14 amino acids. The trim removed 7 bases at V and 1 base at J, leaving 6 bases unmatched. Here the CDR3 DNA reads TGTGCCAGTAATGCCCGGGACAGGTCCTACGAGCAGTACTTC. Its translation: CASNARDRSYEQYF. The full variable domain, completed using reference TRBV19 and TRBJ2-7, is DGGITQSPKYLFRKEGQNVTLSCEQNLNHDAMYWYRQDPGQGLRLIYYSQIVNDFQKGDIAEGYSVSREKKESFPLTVTSAQKNPTAFYLCASNARDRSYEQYFGPGTRLTVT.

As regards this clonotype: A single base separates this from a much larger clone, so it may be a read error. The chain combines TRBV25-1 with TRBJ1-6; 9 positions agree with TRBD1. The CDR3 has 12 amino acids. Per germline, CDR1 MGHDK and CDR2 SYGVNS. Trimming removed 8 bases from V and 7 bases from J; junction bases left unmatched: 0. CDR3 nucleotides: TGTGCCAGCGGACAGGGGAATTCACCCCTCCACTTT. This codes for CASGQGNSPLHF. Looking up the rest from reference TRBV25-1 and TRBJ1-6 gives the full variable domain: EADIYQTPRYLVIGTGKKITLECSQTMGHDKMYWYQQDPGMELHLIHYSYGVNSTEKGDLSSESTVSRIRTEHFPLTLESARPSHTSQYLCASGQGNSPLHFGNGTRLTVT.

This clonotype was detected many times. The chain is built from TRBV9 and TRBJ2-4; tentatively, D is TRBD1 or TRBD2 (5 bases each). This CDR3 has 14 residues. The germline CDR1 and CDR2 sequences are SGDLS and YYNGEE. Deletions cut 0 bases from V and 1 base from J, with 5 bases between. The DNA for the CDR3 is TGTGCCAGCAGCGTAGGGGGGGCCAAAAACATTCAGTACTTC. Translating it yields CASSVGGAKNIQYF.

This clonotype was observed a handful of times. The rearrangement joins TRBV27 to TRBJ2-1; no reliable D call. CDR1 and CDR2 (germline): MNHEY, SMNVEV (reference sequence). The CDR3 consists of 12 residues. Between the trimmed V and J ends, which lost 4 bases and 9 bases, there was a span of 10 bases. The CDR3: CASSYSVGEQFF. In nucleotides, the CDR3 is TGTGCCAGCAGTTACAGTGTCGGTGAGCAGTTCTTC.

This clonotype has only a few counts. The chain combines TRBV6-1 with TRBJ2-4; a possible D gene is TRBD1 (5 bases). Germline V gene lookup returns CDR1 MNHNS and CDR2 SASEGT. The V and J ends lost 4 bases and 0 bases respectively, with 10 bases between them. This CDR3 spans 15 amino acids. The CDR3 reads CASSGQGLAKNIQYF. CDR3 DNA sequence: TGTGCCAGCAGTGGCCAGGGATTAGCCAAAAACATTCAGTACTTC.

The table lists this clonotype with many counts. This chain joins TRBV30 and TRBJ1-5; no definite D call. The CDR3 totals 14 residues. Germline CDR1 is GTSNPN and CDR2 is SVGIG (reference sequence). V dropped 5 bases and J dropped 3 bases, with 14 bases sitting between them. CDR3 sequence: CAWGRKLINQPQHF. Written as DNA, the CDR3 is TGTGCCTGGGGAAGGAAGTTGATCAATCAGCCCCAGCATTTT.

This clonotype was picked up a small number of times. This chain joins TRBV20-1 and TRBJ1-3; D perhaps matches TRBD1 (6 bases). This CDR3 comprises 15 residues. Trimming took 6 bases from V and 0 from J, leaving 15 bases between them. In germline, CDR1 is DFQATT, CDR2 SNEGSKA (reference sequence). In DNA form, the CDR3 reads TGCAGTGCCGCGGGGGGCCAGCTCTCTGGAAACACCATATATTTT. Protein product: CSAAGGQLSGNTIYF.

This clonotype was seen only a few times. The V and J genes are TRBV19 and TRBJ1-5; D might be TRBD1 (5 bases). The germline gives CDR1 LNHDA, CDR2 SQIVND (reference sequence). V lost 5 bases and J lost 3, with 17 bases in between. The CDR3 has 16 residues. The CDR3 nucleotides are TGTGCCAGTAGTCCCGGAGGGCAGGGACTCAATCAGCCCCAGCATTTT. Translated: CASSPGGQGLNQPQHF.

This clonotype occurred many times. The CDR3 spells CACSSGEQYF. As DNA, the CDR3 is TGTGCCTGTTCAAGTGGAGAGCAGTACTTC. The chain couples TRBV30 to TRBJ2-7; D gene ambiguous. This CDR3 spans 10 amino acids. CDR1 and CDR2 (germline): GTSNPN, SVGIG (reference sequence). Trimming took off 6 bases at V and 7 bases at J, with 10 bases between the two ends.

This clonotype was observed a handful of times. The chain recombines TRBV27 with TRBJ1-5; 8 positions match TRBD1. V lost 2 bases, J lost 3 bases, and 6 bases stayed unmatched. Germline CDR1 is MNHEY and CDR2 is SMNVEV (reference sequence). The CDR3 has 16 amino acids. CDR3 in DNA: TGTGCCAGCAGTTTAGGGGCAGGGGGCAACAATCAGCCCCAGCATTTT. Translated: CASSLGAGGNNQPQHF.

The J gene is TRBJ2-3, the V gene TRBV19; TRBD2 is a possible D gene (5 bases). The V and J ends lost 6 bases and 0 bases respectively, with 13 bases between them. CDR1 LNHDA and CDR2 SQIVND come from the germline V gene (reference sequence). The CDR3 contains 15 residues. For the CDR3, the DNA is TGTGCCAGTAGCCCTGAGCGGAAAAGCACAGATACGCAGTATTTT. This gives the protein CASSPERKSTDTQYF. Full variable domain (missing parts from reference TRBV19 and TRBJ2-3): DGGITQSPKYLFRKEGQNVTLSCEQNLNHDAMYWYRQDPGQGLRLIYYSQIVNDFQKGDIAEGYSVSREKKESFPLTVTSAQKNPTAFYLCASSPERKSTDTQYFGPGTRLTVL.

This clonotype was counted between two and nine times. The chain uses TRBV15 and TRBJ2-7; maybe TRBD1 (5 bases). CDR1 and CDR2 (germline): LNHNV, YYDKDF (reference sequence). This CDR3 is 13 amino acids long. Trimming pared 4 bases from V and 2 bases from J, leaving 9 bases between. In DNA form, the CDR3 reads TGTGCCACCAGCACCAGGGAAACCTACGAGCAGTACTTC. This gives the protein CATSTRETYEQYF.

This chain joins TRBV5-1 and TRBJ1-1; perhaps TRBD1 as D (5 bases). The CDR3 runs 16 residues. Trimming took 0 bases from V and 4 from J, leaving 16 bases between them. Germline-derived CDR1 and CDR2 are SGHRS and YFSETQ. This chain's CDR3 is CASSLAGPPGGTEAFF. CDR3 nucleotides: TGCGCCAGCAGCTTGGCGGGACCGCCCGGGGGCACTGAAGCTTTCTTT. Looking up the rest from reference TRBV5-1 and TRBJ1-1 gives the full variable domain: KAGVTQTPRYLIKTRGQQVTLSCSPISGHRSVSWYQQTPGQGLQFLFEYFSETQRNKGNFPGRFSGRQFSNSRSEMNVSTLELGDSALYLCASSLAGPPGGTEAFFGQGTRLTVV.

This clonotype has at least ten counts. This chain connects TRBV27 to TRBJ1-2; TRBD1 might be the D (6 bases). This CDR3 is built from 13 residues. With 6 bases removed from V and 3 bases from J, the gap between germline ends came to 11 bases. Germline-derived CDR1 and CDR2 are MNHEY and SMNVEV (reference sequence). CDR3 bases: TGTGCCAGCAGACGGACAGCCGACTATGGCTACACCTTC. Protein product: CASRRTADYGYTF.

The chain recombines TRBV6-6 with TRBJ2-2; D is undetermined. Deletions cut 2 bases from V and 1 base from J, with 5 bases between. There are 14 residues in the CDR3. Germline values: CDR1 MNHNY, CDR2 SVGAGI (reference sequence). The CDR3 region has the DNA TGTGCCAGCAGTTACGCCTGGAACACCGGGGAGCTGTTTTTT. It yields the protein CASSYAWNTGELFF.

V and J are TRBV30 and TRBJ2-1; 7 bases match TRBD2. Germline V gene data show CDR1 as GTSNPN and CDR2 as SVGIG (reference sequence). The CDR3 is 12 amino acids. Trimming cost V 4 bases and J 5 bases; bases outside gene matches: 2. This CDR3 is CAWTSGNNEQFF. The CDR3 nucleotides are TGTGCCTGGACTAGCGGAAACAATGAGCAGTTCTTC.

This clonotype was counted ten times or more. The V call is TRBV6-2 or TRBV6-3, the J call TRBJ1-5; 9 bases map to TRBD1. In germline, CDR1 is MNHEY, CDR2 SVGEGT. The V gene end was trimmed by 6 bases and the J gene end by 5 bases; junction bases not matched to a gene: 11. This CDR3 spans 16 amino acids. The CDR3: CASSPASTGGYQPQHF. The DNA for the CDR3 is TGTGCCAGCAGCCCTGCATCGACAGGGGGATATCAGCCCCAGCATTTT.

The chain has TRBV28 and TRBJ2-1, with D perhaps matching TRBD1 or TRBD2 (5 bases each). The CDR3 sequence is 15 residues long. The germline V gene has CDR1 MDHEN and CDR2 SYDVKM. The V and J ends lost 5 bases and 0 bases respectively, with 11 bases between them. Here the CDR3 DNA reads TGTGCCAGCAGTGCTCCCGGGACCTCCTACAATGAGCAGTTCTTC. It is translated as CASSAPGTSYNEQFF.